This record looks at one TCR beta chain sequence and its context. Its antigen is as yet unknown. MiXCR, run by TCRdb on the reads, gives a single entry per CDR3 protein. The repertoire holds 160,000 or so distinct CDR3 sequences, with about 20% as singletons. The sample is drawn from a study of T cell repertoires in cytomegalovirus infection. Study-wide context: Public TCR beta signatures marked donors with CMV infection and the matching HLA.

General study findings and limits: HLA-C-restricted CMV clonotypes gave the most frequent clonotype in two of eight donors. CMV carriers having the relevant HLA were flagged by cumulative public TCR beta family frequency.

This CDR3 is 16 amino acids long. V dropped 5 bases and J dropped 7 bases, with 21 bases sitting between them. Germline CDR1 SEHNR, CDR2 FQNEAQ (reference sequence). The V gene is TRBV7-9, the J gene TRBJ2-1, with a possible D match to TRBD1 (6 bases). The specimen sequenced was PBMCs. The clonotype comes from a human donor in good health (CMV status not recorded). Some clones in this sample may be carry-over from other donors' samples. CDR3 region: CASSPSAQGLFNEQFF. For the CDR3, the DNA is TGTGCCAGCAGCCCGAGCGCTCAGGGGCTGTTTAATGAGCAGTTCTTC.